These T cell receptor beta chains were read from a single sample in a study of T cells after yellow fever vaccination. One entry per CDR3 protein, called by TCRdb with MiXCR from the 5' RACE reads. The sample has 300,000 to 400,000 distinct CDR3 sequences, around 13% seen once. The sequenced sample was CD4+ T cells sorted from PBMCs, obtained 15 days after the yellow fever booster vaccination. The receptors originated from a man younger than 35 who received the YFV17D yellow fever vaccine. Both conserved end residues are part of each CDR3. Fields, in order: clone size, D gene, V gene, J gene, CDR3 protein, CDR3 DNA. The D gene is left open where the match is weak. Rows give clone size only sometimes, using once, few, many, or a class for an expanded clone.

>NA|TRBD1|TRBV3-1|TRBJ1-2
CASSHARQGNYGYTF
TGTGCCAGCAGCCATGCTCGACAGGGAAACTATGGCTACACCTTC
>NA|NA|TRBV5-6|TRBJ2-7
CASSLDRLSYEQYF
TGTGCCAGCAGCTTAGACCGCCTCTCCTACGAGCAGTACTTC
>few|NA|TRBV7-2|TRBJ1-1
CASSPEAANTEAFF
TGTGCCAGCAGCCCGGAGGCGGCGAACACTGAAGCTTTCTTT
>many|NA|TRBV3-1|TRBJ2-3
CASSQNDIRRDTQYF
TGTGCCAGCAGCCAGAACGATATCAGACGGGATACGCAGTATTTT
>NA|NA|TRBV7-2|TRBJ2-5
CASSLQSSQETQYF
TGTGCCAGCAGCTTACAGAGCTCCCAAGAGACCCAGTACTTC
>NA|NA|TRBV4-1|TRBJ2-4
CASSQDWRYGGDIQYF
TGCGCCAGCAGCCAAGATTGGCGGTATGGGGGAGACATTCAGTACTTC
>NA|NA|TRBV6-2/TRBV6-3|TRBJ1-2
CASSYLDRGPGYTF
TGTGCCAGCAGTTACCTAGACCGGGGTCCTGGCTACACCTTC
>NA|TRBD1|TRBV19|TRBJ1-4
CASSFGGTANEKLFF
TGTGCCAGTAGTTTTGGCGGGACAGCTAATGAAAAACTGTTTTTT
>NA|NA|TRBV4-3|TRBJ2-4
CASSQDSVRNF
TGCGCCAGCAGCCAAGATAGTGTTCGGAACTTC
>few|NA|TRBV30|TRBJ2-7
CAWKPVGLQFHEQYF
TGTGCCTGGAAGCCAGTGGGGCTTCAGTTCCACGAGCAGTACTTC
>few|NA|TRBV7-2|TRBJ1-4
CASSLADGFGEKLFF
TGTGCCAGCAGCTTAGCGGACGGATTCGGGGAAAAACTGTTTTTT
>few|NA|TRBV7-8|TRBJ1-5
CASSLVRRFGLNQPQHF
TGTGCCAGCAGCTTAGTTCGGCGATTTGGGCTCAATCAGCCCCAGCATTTT
>many|NA|TRBV7-2|TRBJ1-1
CASSLEDRRAFF
TGTGCCAGCAGCTTAGAGGACAGACGAGCTTTCTTT
>NA|TRBD1|TRBV5-1|TRBJ1-1
CASSRLTGGTEAFF
TGCGCCAGCAGCAGGCTGACAGGGGGCACTGAAGCTTTCTTT
>NA|NA|TRBV5-1|TRBJ2-5
CASSLATAGTQYF
TGCGCCAGCAGCTTGGCGACCGCCGGGACCCAGTACTTC
>NA|NA|TRBV5-6|TRBJ2-2
CASSLVPAGELFF
TGTGCCAGCAGCTTGGTCCCCGCCGGGGAGCTGTTTTTT
>NA|NA|TRBV9|TRBJ1-2
CASSVGGDYGYTF
TGTGCCAGCAGCGTAGGAGGTGATTATGGCTACACCTTC
>few|TRBD2|TRBV12-3/TRBV12-4|TRBJ2-3
CASGAVGGTDTQYF
TGTGCCAGCGGGGCGGTGGGAGGGACAGATACGCAGTATTTT
>few|NA|TRBV20-1|TRBJ1-5
CSANNPRGRYSNQPQHF
TGCAGTGCTAACAACCCTAGGGGACGGTATAGCAATCAGCCCCAGCATTTT
>NA|NA|TRBV9|TRBJ2-7
CASSVATIASEQYF
TGTGCCAGCAGCGTAGCTACAATCGCCTCCGAGCAGTACTTC
>many|NA|TRBV4-1|TRBJ2-3
CASSPAVGFLEGQYF
TGCGCCAGCAGCCCCGCCGTAGGTTTCCTAGAGGGGCAGTATTTT